This T cell receptor beta chain was sequenced in a study of shared clonotypes between healthy human individuals. This clone appeared once. Profiled with immunoSEQ multiplex PCR; TCRdb holds only in-frame clones, not every one. The sample yields 2 million to 2.5 million clones, 85% to 95% seen once. The CDR3 has 11 amino acids. Per germline, CDR1 MGHRA and CDR2 YSYEKL. Trimming removed 0 bases from V and 12 bases from J, with 9 bases in between. The TCR sequence derives from a man in his late teens or twenties in good health. Some clones in this sample may be carry-over from other donors' samples. V is TRBV4-1 and J is TRBJ2-7; D gene ambiguous. The material sequenced was naive CD4+ T cells from PBMCs. The subset denotes: CD45RA+ positively selected. The CDR3 protein is CASSQDRSLYF. The CDR3 DNA reads as TGCGCCAGCAGCCAAGATCGGTCTCTGTACTTC.